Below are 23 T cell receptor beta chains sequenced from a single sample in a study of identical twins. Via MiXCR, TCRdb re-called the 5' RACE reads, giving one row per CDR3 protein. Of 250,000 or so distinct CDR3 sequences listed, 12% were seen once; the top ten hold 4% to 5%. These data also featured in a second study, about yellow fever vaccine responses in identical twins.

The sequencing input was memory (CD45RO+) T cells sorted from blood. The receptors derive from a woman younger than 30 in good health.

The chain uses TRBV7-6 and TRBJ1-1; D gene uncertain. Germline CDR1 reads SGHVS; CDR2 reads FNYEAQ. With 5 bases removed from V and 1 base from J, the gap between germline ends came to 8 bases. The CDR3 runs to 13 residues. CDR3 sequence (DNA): TGTGCCAGCAGCGGTGACACGAACACTGAAGCTTTCTTT. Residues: CASSGDTNTEAFF.

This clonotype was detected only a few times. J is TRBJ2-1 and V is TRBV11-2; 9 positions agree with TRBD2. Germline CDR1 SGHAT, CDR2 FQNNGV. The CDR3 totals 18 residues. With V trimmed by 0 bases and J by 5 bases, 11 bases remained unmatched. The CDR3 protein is CASSLEGPSGIRNNEQFF. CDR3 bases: TGTGCCAGCAGCTTAGAGGGGCCTAGCGGGATTAGGAACAATGAGCAGTTCTTC.

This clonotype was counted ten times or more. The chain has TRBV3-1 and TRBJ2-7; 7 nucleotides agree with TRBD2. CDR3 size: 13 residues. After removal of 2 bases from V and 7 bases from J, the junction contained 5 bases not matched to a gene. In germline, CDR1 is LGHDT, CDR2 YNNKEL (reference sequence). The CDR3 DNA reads TGTGCCAGCAGCCAATTGCGGGGGAGGGAGCAGTACTTC. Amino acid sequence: CASSQLRGREQYF.

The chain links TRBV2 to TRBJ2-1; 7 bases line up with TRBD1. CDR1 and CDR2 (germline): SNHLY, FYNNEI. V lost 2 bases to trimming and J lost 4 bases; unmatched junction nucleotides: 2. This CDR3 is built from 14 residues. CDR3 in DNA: TGTGCCAGCAGTGAATTACAGGGGTACAATGAGCAGTTCTTC. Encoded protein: CASSELQGYNEQFF. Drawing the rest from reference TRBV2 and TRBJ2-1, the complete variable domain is EPEVTQTPSHQVTQMGQEVILRCVPISNHLYFYWYRQILGQKVEFLVSFYNNEISEKSEIFDDQFSVERPDGSNFTLKIRSTKLEDSAMYFCASSELQGYNEQFFGPGTRLTVL.

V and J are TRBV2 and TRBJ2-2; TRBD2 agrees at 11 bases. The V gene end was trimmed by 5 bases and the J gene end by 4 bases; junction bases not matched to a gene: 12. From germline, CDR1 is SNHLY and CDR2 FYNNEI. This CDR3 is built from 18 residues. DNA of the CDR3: TGTGCCAGCAGTTTAGACCCAGCTAGCGGGAGGTTCACCGGGGAGCTGTTTTTT. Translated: CASSLDPASGRFTGELFF. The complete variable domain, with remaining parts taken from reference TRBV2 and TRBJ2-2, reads EPEVTQTPSHQVTQMGQEVILRCVPISNHLYFYWYRQILGQKVEFLVSFYNNEISEKSEIFDDQFSVERPDGSNFTLKIRSTKLEDSAMYFCASSLDPASGRFTGELFFGEGSRLTVL.

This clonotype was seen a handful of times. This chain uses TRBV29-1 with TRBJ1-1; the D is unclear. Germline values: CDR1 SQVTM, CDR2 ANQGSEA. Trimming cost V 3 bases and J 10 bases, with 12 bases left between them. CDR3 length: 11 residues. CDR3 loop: CSVEERVRAFF. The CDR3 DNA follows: TGCAGCGTTGAGGAAAGGGTAAGAGCTTTCTTT.

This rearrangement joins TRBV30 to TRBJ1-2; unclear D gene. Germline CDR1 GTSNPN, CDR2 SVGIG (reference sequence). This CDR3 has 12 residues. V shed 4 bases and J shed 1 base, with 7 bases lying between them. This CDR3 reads CAWTDNNYGYTF. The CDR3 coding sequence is TGTGCCTGGACAGACAATAACTATGGCTACACCTTC.

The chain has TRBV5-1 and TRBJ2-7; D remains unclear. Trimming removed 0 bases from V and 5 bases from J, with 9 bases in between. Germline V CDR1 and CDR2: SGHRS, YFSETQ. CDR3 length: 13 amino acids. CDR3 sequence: CASSLGPKHEQYF. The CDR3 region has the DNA TGCGCCAGCAGCTTGGGGCCCAAGCACGAGCAGTACTTC.

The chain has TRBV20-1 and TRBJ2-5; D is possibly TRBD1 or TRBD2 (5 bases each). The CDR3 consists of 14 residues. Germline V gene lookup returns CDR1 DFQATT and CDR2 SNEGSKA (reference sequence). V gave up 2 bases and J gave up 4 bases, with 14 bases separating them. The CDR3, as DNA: TGCAGTGCTAGATGGAGGCCAGGGAGAGAGACCCAGTACTTC. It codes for CSARWRPGRETQYF.

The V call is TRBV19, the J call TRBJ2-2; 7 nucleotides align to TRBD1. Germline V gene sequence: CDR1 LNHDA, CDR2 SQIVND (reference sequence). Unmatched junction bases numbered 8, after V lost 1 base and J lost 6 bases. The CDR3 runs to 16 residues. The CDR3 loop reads CASSIVVTGSAGELFF. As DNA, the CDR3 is TGTGCCAGTAGTATAGTCGTGACAGGGAGCGCCGGGGAGCTGTTTTTT.

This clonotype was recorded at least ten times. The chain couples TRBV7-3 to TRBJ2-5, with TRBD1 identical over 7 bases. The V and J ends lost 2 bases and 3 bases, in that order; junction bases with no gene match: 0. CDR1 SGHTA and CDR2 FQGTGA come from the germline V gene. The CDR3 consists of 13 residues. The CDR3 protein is CASSLDREETQYF. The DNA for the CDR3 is TGTGCCAGCAGCTTAGACAGGGAAGAGACCCAGTACTTC.

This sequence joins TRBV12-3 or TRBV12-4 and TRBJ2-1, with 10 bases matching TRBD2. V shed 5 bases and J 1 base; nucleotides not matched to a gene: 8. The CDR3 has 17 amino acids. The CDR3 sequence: CASSTTQRGGSYNEQFF. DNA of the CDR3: TGTGCCAGCAGTACGACGCAGCGGGGGGGTTCCTACAATGAGCAGTTCTTC.

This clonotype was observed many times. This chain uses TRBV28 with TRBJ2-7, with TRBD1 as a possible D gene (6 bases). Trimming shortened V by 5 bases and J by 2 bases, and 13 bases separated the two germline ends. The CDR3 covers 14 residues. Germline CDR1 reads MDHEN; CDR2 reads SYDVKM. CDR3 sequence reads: CASSTHRVTYEQYF. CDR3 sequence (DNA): TGTGCCAGCAGTACACACAGGGTTACCTACGAGCAGTACTTC.

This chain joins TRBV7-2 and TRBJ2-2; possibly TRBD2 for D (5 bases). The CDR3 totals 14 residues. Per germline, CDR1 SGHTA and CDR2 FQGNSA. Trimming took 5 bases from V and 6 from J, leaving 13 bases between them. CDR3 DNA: TGTGCCAGCAGCACAGTTGCGGGTTCCGGGGAGCTGTTTTTT. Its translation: CASSTVAGSGELFF. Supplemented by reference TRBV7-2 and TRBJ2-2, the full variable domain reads GAGVSQSPSNKVTEKGKDVELRCDPISGHTALYWYRQSLGQGLEFLIYFQGNSAPDKSGLPSDRFSAERTGGSVSTLTIQRTQQEDSAVYLCASSTVAGSGELFFGEGSRLTVL.

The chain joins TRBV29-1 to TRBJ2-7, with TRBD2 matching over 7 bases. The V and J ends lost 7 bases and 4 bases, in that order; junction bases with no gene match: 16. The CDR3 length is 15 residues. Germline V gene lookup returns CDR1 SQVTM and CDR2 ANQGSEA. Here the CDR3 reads CSAEPKSGIKYEQYF. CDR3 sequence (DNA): TGCAGCGCAGAACCAAAGAGCGGGATTAAGTACGAGCAGTACTTC.

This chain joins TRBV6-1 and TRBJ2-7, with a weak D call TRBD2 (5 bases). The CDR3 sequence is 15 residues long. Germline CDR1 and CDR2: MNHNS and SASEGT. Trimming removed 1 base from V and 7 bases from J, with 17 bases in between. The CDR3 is CASSEEGGDSSEQYF. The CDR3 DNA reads TGTGCCAGCAGTGAAGAAGGAGGCGATTCGAGTGAGCAGTACTTC.

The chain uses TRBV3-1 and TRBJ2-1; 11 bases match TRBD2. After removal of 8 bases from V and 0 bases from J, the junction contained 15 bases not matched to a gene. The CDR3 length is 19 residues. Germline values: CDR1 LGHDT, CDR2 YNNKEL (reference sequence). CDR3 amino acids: CASSKHVSGGAYSYNEQFF. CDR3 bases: TGTGCCAGCTCCAAGCACGTTAGCGGGGGGGCTTACTCCTACAATGAGCAGTTCTTC.

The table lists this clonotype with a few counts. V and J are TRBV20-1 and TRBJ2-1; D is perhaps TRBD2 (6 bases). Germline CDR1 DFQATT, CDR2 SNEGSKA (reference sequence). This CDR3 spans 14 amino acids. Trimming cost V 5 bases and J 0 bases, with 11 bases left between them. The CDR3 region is CSAEGRSSYNEQFF. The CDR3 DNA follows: TGCAGTGCTGAGGGGAGGAGCTCCTACAATGAGCAGTTCTTC.

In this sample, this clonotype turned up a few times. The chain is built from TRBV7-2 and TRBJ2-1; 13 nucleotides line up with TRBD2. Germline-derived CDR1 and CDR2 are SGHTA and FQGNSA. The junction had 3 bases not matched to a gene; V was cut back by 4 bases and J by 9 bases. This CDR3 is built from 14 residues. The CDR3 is CASSSGLAGVEQFF. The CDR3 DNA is TGTGCCAGCAGCTCCGGACTAGCGGGAGTTGAGCAGTTCTTC.

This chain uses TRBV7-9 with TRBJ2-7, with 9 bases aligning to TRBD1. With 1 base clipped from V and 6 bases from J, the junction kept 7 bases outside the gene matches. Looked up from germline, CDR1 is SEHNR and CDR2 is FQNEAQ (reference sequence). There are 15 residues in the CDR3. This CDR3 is CASSLVTGGRGEQYF. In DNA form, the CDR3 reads TGTGCCAGCAGCTTAGTCACAGGGGGCCGGGGCGAGCAGTACTTC.

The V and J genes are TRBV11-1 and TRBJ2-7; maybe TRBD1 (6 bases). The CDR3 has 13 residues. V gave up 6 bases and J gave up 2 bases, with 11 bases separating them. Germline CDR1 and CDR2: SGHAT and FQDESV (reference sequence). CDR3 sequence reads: CASRPQGPYEQYF. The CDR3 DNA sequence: TGTGCCAGCAGGCCACAGGGTCCCTACGAGCAGTACTTC.

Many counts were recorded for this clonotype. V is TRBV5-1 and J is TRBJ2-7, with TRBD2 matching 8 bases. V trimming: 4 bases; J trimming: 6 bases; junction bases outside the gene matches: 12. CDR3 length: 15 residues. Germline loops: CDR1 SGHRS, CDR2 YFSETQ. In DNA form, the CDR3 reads TGCGCCAGCAGCGTACAGCGGGAGCTTTATCCCGAGCAGTACTTC. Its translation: CASSVQRELYPEQYF.

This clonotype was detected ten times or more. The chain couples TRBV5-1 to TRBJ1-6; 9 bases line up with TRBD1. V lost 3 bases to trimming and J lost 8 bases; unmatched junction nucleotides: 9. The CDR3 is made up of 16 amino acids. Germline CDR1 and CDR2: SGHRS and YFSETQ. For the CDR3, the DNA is TGCGCCAGCAGCTCCTCGACAGGGGGAAGTCATTCACCCCTCCACTTT. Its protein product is CASSSSTGGSHSPLHF.